A single sample is the source of the 27 T cell receptor beta chains below, sequenced in a study of identical twins. TCRdb re-called the 5' RACE reads through MiXCR, storing one row per CDR3 protein. Counted here are 500,000 to 600,000 distinct CDR3 sequences, around 20% occurring once; the ten biggest clones make up about 0.91%. Another study also made use of these data, one on T cells expressing NK-cell markers.

Sequenced input: CD4+ T cells sorted from blood. All receptors come from a woman aged 18-30 years in good health.

The chain combines TRBV10-3 with TRBJ1-1, with D tentatively TRBD1 (6 bases). CDR1 and CDR2 (germline): ENHRY, SYGVKD. The CDR3 sequence is 15 residues long. The V gene lost 4 bases and the J gene lost 0 bases, with 12 bases spanning the gap. This CDR3 reads CAISVEQGMNTEAFF. The DNA of the CDR3 is TGTGCCATCAGTGTTGAACAGGGCATGAACACTGAAGCTTTCTTT.

V is TRBV3-1 and J is TRBJ1-4; D is uncertain. The CDR3 totals 11 residues. The germline CDR1 and CDR2 sequences are LGHDT and YNNKEL (reference sequence). The V end was cut by 3 bases, the J end by 7 bases, with 3 bases between. The CDR3 spells CASSHSEKLFF. The CDR3 coding sequence is TGTGCCAGCAGCCACTCTGAAAAACTGTTTTTT.

This clonotype was counted once. V is TRBV20-1 and J is TRBJ2-1; 7 bases are a match to TRBD2. The junction had 11 bases not matched to a gene; V was cut back by 6 bases and J by 3 bases. Germline CDR1 DFQATT, CDR2 SNEGSKA (reference sequence). The CDR3 has 15 amino acids. The CDR3 loop is CSASTTAGFYNEQFF. The CDR3 nucleotides read TGCAGTGCCAGCACGACAGCGGGGTTCTACAATGAGCAGTTCTTC.

This clonotype has at least ten counts. J is TRBJ2-7 and V is TRBV6-1, with TRBD1 as a possible D gene (5 bases). The germline CDR1 and CDR2 sequences are MNHNS and SASEGT. With 7 bases removed from V and 6 bases from J, the gap between germline ends came to 16 bases. The CDR3 is 13 amino acids. The CDR3: CASNRFQGGEQYF. The CDR3 nucleotides are TGTGCCAGCAATCGTTTCCAGGGTGGCGAGCAGTACTTC.

The chain combines TRBV5-1 with TRBJ2-5, with D uncertain. Trimming took off 0 bases at V and 5 bases at J, with 17 bases between the two ends. The CDR3 has 16 residues. Germline V CDR1 and CDR2: SGHRS, YFSETQ. This chain's CDR3 is CASSLAGQVSRETQYF. For the CDR3, the DNA is TGCGCCAGCAGCTTGGCCGGGCAGGTTAGCCGGGAGACCCAGTACTTC.

Note on this clonotype: The junction differs from germline at one of its ends, possibly a read error. The CDR3 DNA is TGTGTCACCAGCAGAGTTGGGTTTTCGAGGGATTGGGCTGGGGAGACCCAGTACTTC. This encodes CVTSRVGFSRDWAGETQYF. The V and J genes are TRBV15 and TRBJ2-5; D may be TRBD2 (5 bases). CDR3 length equals 19 residues. Germline V CDR1 and CDR2: LNHNV, YYDKDF (reference sequence). Based on the CDR3 plus reference TRBV15 and TRBJ2-5, the full variable domain is DAMVIQNPRYQVTQFGKPVTLSCSQTLNHNVMYWYQQKSSQAPKLLFHYYDKDFNNEADTPDNFQSRRPNTSFCFLDIRSPGLGDTAMYLCVTSRVGFSRDWAGETQYFGPGTRLLVL.

This clonotype was detected a few times. The chain is built from TRBV27 and TRBJ1-1; 7 bases align to TRBD1. Germline-derived CDR1 and CDR2 are MNHEY and SMNVEV (reference sequence). The trim removed 6 bases at V and 0 bases at J, leaving 10 bases unmatched. The CDR3 length is 16 residues. Here the CDR3 DNA reads TGTGCCAGCAGCCTTATCCGGACAGGATTGAACACTGAAGCTTTCTTT. This sequence encodes CASSLIRTGLNTEAFF.

The J gene is TRBJ2-5, the V gene TRBV20-1; D remains ambiguous. The CDR3 loop spans 14 amino acids. Germline CDR1 is DFQATT and CDR2 is SNEGSKA (reference sequence). The V end lost 1 base, the J end lost 3 bases, and 12 bases lay between the germline ends. Here the CDR3 reads CSARGLTIEETQYF. Here the CDR3 DNA reads TGCAGTGCTAGAGGTCTTACCATCGAAGAGACCCAGTACTTC.

This clonotype was observed a handful of times. The gene calls are TRBV11-2 and TRBJ2-3; TRBD2 agrees at 16 bases. J gave up 6 bases and V 4 bases, and 10 bases lay outside the gene matches. Germline CDR1 reads SGHAT; CDR2 reads FQNNGV. CDR3 length equals 18 residues. This CDR3 is CASSYWGLAGGPSDTQYF. The CDR3 bases are TGTGCCAGCAGCTACTGGGGACTAGCGGGAGGGCCATCCGATACGCAGTATTTT. The whole variable domain, remainder taken from reference TRBV11-2 and TRBJ2-3, is EAGVAQSPRYKIIEKRQSVAFWCNPISGHATLYWYQQILGQGPKLLIQFQNNGVVDDSQLPKDRFSAERLKGVDSTLKIQPAKLEDSAVYLCASSYWGLAGGPSDTQYFGPGTRLTVL.

The V and J genes are TRBV19 and TRBJ2-7, with TRBD2 identical over 10 bases. J was trimmed by 3 bases and V by 9 bases; bases with no gene match: 11. The CDR3 length is 15 residues. CDR1 is LNHDA, CDR2 SQIVND, per germline (reference sequence). CDR3 bases: TGTGCCAGCCGGACGGCTAGCGGGAGTATCTACGAGCAGTACTTC. It codes for CASRTASGSIYEQYF.

Concerning this clonotype itself: This may be a read error: a much more frequent sequence differs by one nucleotide. The chain has TRBV5-5 and TRBJ2-1; D might be TRBD1 (7 bases). V lost 8 bases and J 7 bases, leaving 22 bases between the germline ends. The germline V gene encodes CDR1 SGHKS and CDR2 YYEKEE (reference sequence). The CDR3 is 15 amino acids. CDR3 loop: CARSPGGRLDNEQFF. The CDR3 DNA is TGTGCCAGGAGCCCAGGGGGGAGACTGGATAATGAGCAGTTCTTC.

This clonotype was counted between two and nine times. The chain carries TRBV24-1 and TRBJ2-1; 9 nucleotides align to TRBD2. The CDR3 sequence is 14 residues long. Germline V lookup: CDR1 KGHDR, CDR2 SFDVKD. J gave up 6 bases and V 6 bases, and 5 bases lay outside the gene matches. The CDR3 region has the DNA TGTGCCACCAGTCTAGCGGGACCGATCAATGAGCAGTTCTTC. This encodes CATSLAGPINEQFF.

V and J are TRBV24-1 and TRBJ2-7; D is perhaps TRBD1 (6 bases). The CDR3 loop spans 13 amino acids. The germline gives CDR1 KGHDR, CDR2 SFDVKD. V lost 12 bases and J 3 bases, leaving 17 bases between the germline ends. The DNA of the CDR3 is TGTGCCGCTGCTGCCGGGGACATCTACGAGCAGTACTTC. Its translation: CAAAAGDIYEQYF.

V is TRBV4-3 and J is TRBJ2-1, with D possibly TRBD1 on 6 matching bases. With 0 bases removed from V and 4 bases from J, the gap between germline ends came to 10 bases. This CDR3 is built from 15 residues. From germline, CDR1 is LGHNA and CDR2 YSLEER. CDR3 loop: CASSQEGTRYNEQFF. Here the CDR3 DNA reads TGCGCCAGCAGCCAAGAGGGGACACGATACAATGAGCAGTTCTTC.

The chain is built from TRBV5-6 and TRBJ1-4, with D possibly being TRBD1 (5 bases). The CDR3 consists of 12 residues. Deletions cut 10 bases from V and 8 bases from J, with 15 bases between. The germline V gene has CDR1 SGHDT and CDR2 YYEEEE. The CDR3 DNA follows: TGTGCCCCCCTTGGGGGAGAGGAAAAACTGTTTTTT. It codes for CAPLGGEEKLFF.

This clonotype was counted between two and nine times. The genes are TRBV20-1 and TRBJ2-7, with 12 nucleotides matching TRBD2. The CDR3 totals 13 residues. V lost 6 bases and J lost 3; bases outside the gene matches: 3. Germline V lookup: CDR1 DFQATT, CDR2 SNEGSKA (reference sequence). The CDR3 sequence is CSAVLAGGYEQYF. CDR3 in DNA: TGCAGTGCAGTACTAGCGGGAGGCTACGAGCAGTACTTC.

CDR3 sequence (DNA): TGTGCCAGCAGTCCCCAGGGAACCACCTACGAGCAGTACTTC. This gives the protein CASSPQGTTYEQYF. The V call is TRBV27, the J call TRBJ2-7, with D possibly TRBD1 on 5 matching bases. The CDR3 has 14 residues. V was cut by 5 bases and J by 2 bases, with 13 bases left in between. Germline CDR1 reads MNHEY; CDR2 reads SMNVEV (reference sequence).

The rearrangement uses TRBV29-1 and TRBJ2-3; 7 nucleotides line up with TRBD2. V trimming: 2 bases; J trimming: 6 bases; junction bases outside the gene matches: 8. This CDR3 has 14 residues. The germline V gene encodes CDR1 SQVTM and CDR2 ANQGSEA. The CDR3 sequence is CSVELLGGDDTQYF. The CDR3 DNA is TGCAGCGTTGAACTGCTTGGGGGGGATGATACGCAGTATTTT.

The chain combines TRBV5-5 with TRBJ2-3, with a weak D call TRBD1 (5 bases). Trimming removed 0 bases from V and 7 bases from J, with 12 bases in between. CDR1 and CDR2 from the germline V gene are SGHKS and YYEKEE (reference sequence). This CDR3 is built from 14 residues. CDR3 loop: CASSLAGIVHTQYF. In DNA, the CDR3 is TGTGCCAGCAGCTTGGCAGGGATCGTGCATACGCAGTATTTT.

The chain employs TRBV20-1 and TRBJ2-5; D is unclear. Trimming pared 6 bases from V and 5 bases from J, leaving 10 bases between. This CDR3 spans 11 amino acids. The germline V gene has CDR1 DFQATT and CDR2 SNEGSKA (reference sequence). The CDR3 bases are TGCAGTGCCCGGAAACGGGAGACCCAGTACTTC. Translating gives CSARKRETQYF.

This clonotype was seen just once. The chain recombines TRBV20-1 with TRBJ2-1, with D perhaps matching TRBD2 (6 bases). Trimming stripped 4 bases from V and 4 bases from J, with 17 bases between. CDR1 and CDR2 from the germline V gene are DFQATT and SNEGSKA (reference sequence). The CDR3 runs to 15 residues. CDR3 in DNA: TGCAGTGCTACCTCCGGGACTTCGCTGTACAATGAGCAGTTCTTC. It translates to CSATSGTSLYNEQFF.

V and J are TRBV5-1 and TRBJ2-3, with D unclear. The CDR3 is 14 amino acids. Trimming pared 1 base from V and 5 bases from J, leaving 11 bases between. The germline CDR1 and CDR2 sequences are SGHRS and YFSETQ. CDR3 sequence reads: CASSLLDQGDTQYF. DNA of the CDR3: TGCGCCAGCAGCTTGTTGGACCAAGGAGATACGCAGTATTTT. The variable domain in full, completed from reference TRBV5-1 and TRBJ2-3, reads KAGVTQTPRYLIKTRGQQVTLSCSPISGHRSVSWYQQTPGQGLQFLFEYFSETQRNKGNFPGRFSGRQFSNSRSEMNVSTLELGDSALYLCASSLLDQGDTQYFGPGTRLTVL.

The gene calls are TRBV20-1 and TRBJ2-1, with TRBD2 matching 9 bases. This CDR3 contains 14 residues. The junction had 7 bases not matched to a gene; V was cut back by 2 bases and J by 8 bases. Germline CDR1 and CDR2: DFQATT and SNEGSKA (reference sequence). The CDR3 DNA sequence: TGCAGTGCTAGACGAGCGGGAGGCGTGGATGAGCAGTTCTTC. Its translation is CSARRAGGVDEQFF.

This clonotype was observed a few times. This rearrangement joins TRBV3-1 to TRBJ2-5, with a weak D call TRBD2 (5 bases). CDR3 length: 13 residues. V dropped 2 bases and J dropped 5 bases, with 9 bases sitting between them. CDR1 and CDR2 (germline): LGHDT, YNNKEL (reference sequence). This chain's CDR3 is CASSQRGMETQYF. Written as DNA, the CDR3 is TGTGCCAGCAGCCAACGAGGGATGGAGACCCAGTACTTC.

This clonotype was found many times. V is TRBV20-1 and J is TRBJ1-5; no reliable D call. This CDR3 has 14 residues. From germline, CDR1 is DFQATT and CDR2 SNEGSKA (reference sequence). Trimming stripped 0 bases from V and 3 bases from J, with 9 bases between. The CDR3 is CSARDLRTNQPQHF. The CDR3 DNA follows: TGCAGTGCTAGAGATTTACGCACCAATCAGCCCCAGCATTTT.

This clonotype was seen more than once but under ten times. This sequence joins TRBV6-2 or TRBV6-3 and TRBJ2-5, with 10 bases lining up with TRBD2. This CDR3 spans 16 amino acids. Unmatched junction bases numbered 11, after V lost 6 bases and J lost 4 bases. Germline CDR1 is MNHEY and CDR2 is SVGEGT. The CDR3 DNA reads TGTGCCAGCAGACGCGGCCTAGCGGGAGCGGGAGAGACCCAGTACTTC. It encodes CASRRGLAGAGETQYF.

This clonotype was detected many times. The V gene is TRBV12-3 or TRBV12-4, the J gene TRBJ2-5, with TRBD1 identical over 11 bases. CDR3 length equals 15 residues. Trimming took 6 bases from V and 4 from J; bases not matched to a gene: 7. The CDR3 coding sequence is TGTGCCAGCAGCAAAGGGACAGGGGGTGCAGAGACCCAGTACTTC. This translates into CASSKGTGGAETQYF.